These 19 T cell receptor beta chains originate from one sample sequenced in a study of metastatic and nonmetastatic thyroid tumors. TCRdb used MiXCR to call clones anew from the PCR reads. The repertoire holds about 21,000 clones, with about 16% as singletons. Every patient was untreated before thyroid surgery. The specimen sequenced was blood. These receptor sequences come from a male donor with papillary thyroid cancer or a benign thyroid nodule (not recorded which). Some clones in this sample may be carry-over from other donors' samples.

This clone was found a few times. The chain couples TRBV2 to TRBJ2-1, with TRBD2 matching over 7 bases. J was trimmed by 3 bases and V by 9 bases; bases with no gene match: 5. Germline-derived CDR1 and CDR2 are SNHLY and FYNNEI. This CDR3 contains 13 residues. DNA for the CDR3: TGTGCCAGGCGGGAGAGGGGCTACAATGAGCAGTTCTTC. It is translated as CARRERGYNEQFF.

This clone has more than one count but fewer than ten. The CDR3 DNA reads TGTGCCAGCAGCTCGGGCCGTGGTGGAGCTTTCTTT. Translating gives CASSSGRGGAFF. The V call is TRBV7-2, the J call TRBJ1-1; D unresolved. The germline V gene encodes CDR1 SGHTA and CDR2 FQGNSA. This CDR3 is built from 12 residues. Deletions cut 4 bases from V and 10 bases from J, with 13 bases between.

Regarding this clone: This may stem from a read error, because a much larger clone lies one nucleotide away. This sequence joins TRBV9 and TRBJ2-1; D remains unclear. This CDR3 spans 14 amino acids. Germline assignment: CDR1 SGDLS and CDR2 YYNGEE. V was trimmed by 1 base and J by 8 bases, leaving 13 bases between them. CDR3 sequence reads: CASSVCQTSDEQFF. The CDR3 coding sequence is TGTGCCAGCAGCGTATGCCAGACGTCGGATGAGCAGTTCTTC.

This rearrangement joins TRBV30 to TRBJ1-1, with TRBD1 as a possible D gene (5 bases). The CDR3 contains 11 residues. Germline V gene sequence: CDR1 GTSNPN, CDR2 SVGIG (reference sequence). V was cut by 7 bases and J by 5 bases, with 11 bases left in between. This CDR3 is CAYQGGTEAFF. The CDR3, as DNA: TGTGCCTACCAGGGAGGGACTGAAGCTTTCTTT. Drawing the rest from reference TRBV30 and TRBJ1-1, the complete variable domain is SQTIHQWPATLVQPVGSPLSLECTVEGTSNPNLYWYRQAAGRGLQLLFYSVGIGQISSEVPQNLSASRPQDRQFILSSKKLLLSDSGFYLCAYQGGTEAFFGQGTRLTVV.

This clone was recorded a few times. The chain employs TRBV28 and TRBJ2-1, with 11 bases fitting TRBD2. The CDR3 has 18 amino acids. Looked up from germline, CDR1 is MDHEN and CDR2 is SYDVKM. V was clipped by 5 bases and J by 2 bases; unmatched bases: 11. CDR3 amino acids: CASSPKTSGNPTYNEQFF. The CDR3 nucleotides are TGTGCCAGCAGTCCCAAGACTAGCGGGAACCCTACCTACAATGAGCAGTTCTTC. Full variable domain (outside the CDR3, taken from reference TRBV28 and TRBJ2-1): DVKVTQSSRYLVKRTGEKVFLECVQDMDHENMFWYRQDPGLGLRLIYFSYDVKMKEKGDIPEGYSVSREKKERFSLILESASTNQTSMYLCASSPKTSGNPTYNEQFFGPGTRLTVL.

The V call is TRBV19, the J call TRBJ2-1, with D maybe TRBD1 (6 bases). The CDR3 has 14 amino acids. Germline loops: CDR1 LNHDA, CDR2 SQIVND (reference sequence). Trimming cost V 7 bases and J 4 bases, with 14 bases left between them. The CDR3 DNA follows: TGTGCCAGTAAAACCGGGACACCTTACAATGAGCAGTTCTTC. It translates to CASKTGTPYNEQFF.

This clone occurred many times. The V gene is TRBV19, the J gene TRBJ1-1; D possibly corresponds to TRBD1 (5 bases). CDR3 size: 15 residues. Germline V gene data show CDR1 as LNHDA and CDR2 as SQIVND (reference sequence). Trimming removed 7 bases at V and 3 bases at J, with 18 bases between. The CDR3 is CASTPGGVGHTEAFF. The CDR3 bases are TGTGCCAGTACGCCAGGAGGGGTTGGGCACACTGAAGCTTTCTTT.

This clone occurred many times. The chain joins TRBV2 to TRBJ2-5, with D hard to call. CDR1 is SNHLY and CDR2 is FYNNEI in the germline V gene. The CDR3 contains 14 residues. The ends were cut back, 4 bases at V and 0 bases at J, with 9 bases in the middle. The chain's CDR3 is CASSAVGHQETQYF. CDR3 in DNA: TGTGCCAGCAGTGCTGTCGGACACCAAGAGACCCAGTACTTC. Combining the CDR3 with reference TRBV2 and TRBJ2-5 gives the whole variable domain EPEVTQTPSHQVTQMGQEVILRCVPISNHLYFYWYRQILGQKVEFLVSFYNNEISEKSEIFDDQFSVERPDGSNFTLKIRSTKLEDSAMYFCASSAVGHQETQYFGPGTRLLVL.

The chain recombines TRBV11-1 with TRBJ2-2; 9 nucleotides match TRBD2. V shed 5 bases and J 3 bases; nucleotides not matched to a gene: 10. Per the germline V gene, CDR1 is SGHAT and CDR2 is FQDESV (reference sequence). The CDR3 length is 17 residues. CDR3 DNA: TGTGCCAGCAGCCAAAGCGGGGTAGCGGGAGACACCGGGGAGCTGTTTTTT. Amino acids: CASSQSGVAGDTGELFF.

This chain connects TRBV27 to TRBJ1-2; D might be TRBD1 (5 bases). CDR1 and CDR2 from the germline V gene are MNHEY and SMNVEV (reference sequence). The CDR3 consists of 14 residues. Trimming cost V 5 bases and J 1 base, with 11 bases left between them. The CDR3 DNA reads TGTGCCAGCAGTGAACGGGGCGATAACTATGGCTACACCTTC. Translating it yields CASSERGDNYGYTF.

This clone was counted a few times. This chain uses TRBV6-1 with TRBJ1-1; no definite D call. The germline V and J ends were trimmed by 5 bases and 0 bases, with 13 bases remaining between them. Germline V gene data show CDR1 as MNHNS and CDR2 as SASEGT. The CDR3 has 15 amino acids. The CDR3 region is CASSNQPEMNTEAFF. CDR3 coding DNA: TGTGCCAGCAGTAATCAACCGGAGATGAACACTGAAGCTTTCTTT.

This clone showed up just a few times. The chain uses TRBV11-2 and TRBJ2-7, with D possibly called TRBD1 or TRBD2 (6 bases each). This CDR3 spans 15 amino acids. Germline V gene sequence: CDR1 SGHAT, CDR2 FQNNGV. Trimming left V 5 bases short and J 0 bases short, with 14 bases between. The CDR3 nucleotides read TGTGCCAGCAGCCCAGGGGACTCAAGCTCCTACGAGCAGTACTTC. It translates to CASSPGDSSSYEQYF.

This clone showed up just a few times. V is TRBV28 and J is TRBJ2-7; D uncertain. The CDR3 sequence is 12 residues long. Germline CDR1 MDHEN, CDR2 SYDVKM. The V gene lost 3 bases and the J gene lost 2 bases, with 5 bases spanning the gap. As DNA, the CDR3 is TGTGCCAGCAGTTTTGCGGCCTACGAGCAGTACTTC. This codes for CASSFAAYEQYF.

This chain links TRBV30 with TRBJ1-5, with D possibly TRBD1 on 5 matching bases. This CDR3 spans 13 amino acids. Between the trimmed V and J ends, which lost 3 bases and 6 bases, there was a span of 12 bases. Germline CDR1 is GTSNPN and CDR2 is SVGIG (reference sequence). In DNA form, the CDR3 reads TGTGCCTGGAGCAAGGGGTTCTGTCAGCCCCAGCATTTT. Translating gives CAWSKGFCQPQHF.

Many counts were recorded for this clone. This sequence joins TRBV11-2 and TRBJ2-1; D is uncertain. V was shortened by 5 bases and J by 9 bases, with 14 bases between the two germline ends. Per germline, CDR1 SGHAT and CDR2 FQNNGV. The CDR3 covers 13 residues. The CDR3 spells CASSVTLGGEQFF. In DNA, the CDR3 is TGTGCCAGCAGCGTAACGCTAGGCGGTGAGCAGTTCTTC.

This clone was recorded at least ten times. The rearrangement links TRBV14 to TRBJ2-3; D ambiguous. Germline CDR1 and CDR2: SGHDN and FVKESK. The V end was cut by 0 bases, the J end by 0 bases, with 13 bases between. The CDR3 totals 17 residues. The CDR3 loop is CASSQDPASSSTDTQYF. The DNA of the CDR3 is TGTGCCAGCAGCCAAGACCCGGCCAGTTCTAGCACAGATACGCAGTATTTT. The full variable domain, its missing parts supplied by reference TRBV14 and TRBJ2-3, is EAGVTQFPSHSVIEKGQTVTLRCDPISGHDNLYWYRRVMGKEIKFLLHFVKESKQDESGMPNNRFLAERTGGTYSTLKVQPAELEDSGVYFCASSQDPASSSTDTQYFGPGTRLTVL.

The rearrangement uses TRBV5-1 and TRBJ2-7; D is perhaps TRBD1 (7 bases). The CDR3 runs 15 residues. The germline V gene encodes CDR1 SGHRS and CDR2 YFSETQ. With 4 bases removed from V and 0 bases from J, the gap between germline ends came to 14 bases. The chain's CDR3 is CASSLEGAFSYEQYF. As DNA, the CDR3 is TGCGCCAGCAGCCTGGAGGGGGCGTTCTCCTACGAGCAGTACTTC.

The V call is TRBV12-3 or TRBV12-4, the J call TRBJ1-5; tentatively, D is TRBD1 (5 bases). CDR3 length: 15 amino acids. Trimming took off 1 base at V and 4 bases at J, with 11 bases between the two ends. The CDR3 DNA follows: TGTGCCAGCAGTTTAGGACCCGGGGGGAATCAGCCCCAGCATTTT. It codes for CASSLGPGGNQPQHF.

The genes are TRBV7-8 and TRBJ2-1, with D perhaps matching TRBD2 (5 bases). Germline-derived CDR1 and CDR2 are SGHVS and FQNEAQ. The CDR3 is 18 residues long. Trimming removed 6 bases at V and 2 bases at J, with 23 bases between. In DNA form, the CDR3 reads TGTGCCAGCAGTCATCCGCAAGGCATAAGGGAGACCTACAATGAGCAGTTCTTC. As protein: CASSHPQGIRETYNEQFF.